One and the same sample provided the 11 T cell receptor beta chains below, sequenced in a study of T cells in Graves' hyperthyroidism and ophthalmopathy. Template material for amplifying TCR beta CDR3 regions consisted of RNA transcripts. First-round RT-PCR of the TCR CDR3 relied on the HTBI primer set. TCRdb fed the multiplex PCR reads into MiXCR, producing one record per CDR3 protein. The table records fewer than 650,000 distinct CDR3 sequences, 14% of them present only once. Sequenced sample: blood. Receptors originate from a woman aged 40 to 50 with Graves' hyperthyroidism.

Turning to this clonotype: At one end the junction does not follow the germline gene, possibly because of a read error. The chain joins TRBV25-1 to TRBJ2-3; 9 bases are shared with TRBD1. The CDR3 has 15 residues. The germline CDR1 and CDR2 sequences are MGHDK and SYGVNS. CDR3 DNA sequence: TGTGCCAACAGTGCGCCGGGACAGGGCGGAGATACGCAGTATTTT. It specifies CANSAPGQGGDTQYF. Together with reference TRBV25-1 and TRBJ2-3, the CDR3 gives the full variable domain: EADIYQTPRYLVIGTGKKITLECSQTMGHDKMYWYQQDPGMELHLIHYSYGVNSTEKGDLSSESTVSRIRTEHFPLTLESARPSHTSQYLCANSAPGQGGDTQYFGPGTRLTVL.

A few counts support this clonotype. The chain couples TRBV20-1 to TRBJ2-3, with 7 bases matching TRBD1. Trimming at V came to 0 bases and at J to 3 bases, leaving 12 bases not matched to a gene. The germline gives CDR1 DFQATT, CDR2 SNEGSKA (reference sequence). This CDR3 is built from 17 residues. The CDR3 loop reads CSARDKPRTGVTDTQYF. The CDR3 DNA reads TGCAGTGCTAGAGACAAGCCGAGGACAGGAGTAACAGATACGCAGTATTTT.

The chain combines TRBV5-1 with TRBJ2-3; 12 positions agree with TRBD2. J was trimmed by 2 bases and V by 7 bases; bases with no gene match: 8. The length of the CDR3 is 16 residues. Germline V gives CDR1 SGHRS, CDR2 YFSETQ. CDR3 sequence: CASATSGSITTDTQYF. CDR3 DNA sequence: TGCGCCAGCGCGACTAGCGGGAGTATAACCACAGATACGCAGTATTTT.

This clonotype occurred many times. This chain joins TRBV27 and TRBJ2-7; TRBD1 aligns across 9 bases. The CDR3 is 15 residues long. After removal of 3 bases from V and 3 bases from J, the junction contained 6 bases not matched to a gene. Germline CDR1 is MNHEY and CDR2 is SMNVEV (reference sequence). This CDR3 reads CASSFKGQGFYEQYF. The CDR3 nucleotides read TGTGCCAGCAGTTTTAAGGGACAGGGTTTCTACGAGCAGTACTTC.

As concerns this clonotype: A read error may be the cause here, since a much bigger clone is one base away. The chain joins TRBV3-1 to TRBJ2-1; 8 bases agree with TRBD2. Germline V gene lookup returns CDR1 LGHDT and CDR2 YNNKEL (reference sequence). The CDR3 totals 13 residues. CDR3 in amino acids: CAGSRGTSNEQFF. The DNA of the CDR3 is TGTGCCGGCAGCCGCGGGACTAGCAATGAGCAGTTCTTC.

Ten or more counts support this clonotype. The chain links TRBV27 to TRBJ2-1; 13 bases are shared with TRBD2. V was clipped by 5 bases and J by 8 bases; unmatched bases: 6. This CDR3 contains 15 residues. Germline-derived CDR1 and CDR2 are MNHEY and SMNVEV (reference sequence). The CDR3 nucleotides read TGTGCCAGCAGTATGACTAGCGGGAGGACGGATGAGCAGTTCTTC. Translated: CASSMTSGRTDEQFF.

The chain carries TRBV12-3 or TRBV12-4 and TRBJ2-7; possibly TRBD1 for D (5 bases). The CDR3 contains 12 residues. V gave up 3 bases and J gave up 5 bases, with 8 bases separating them. The CDR3 coding sequence is TGTGCCAGCAGTTTCCTCAGGGACGAGCAGTACTTC. It codes for CASSFLRDEQYF.

This clonotype was observed many times. V and J are TRBV7-9 and TRBJ2-2, with D hard to call. Germline assignment: CDR1 SEHNR and CDR2 FQNEAQ (reference sequence). The V end lost 3 bases, the J end lost 4 bases, and 12 bases lay between the germline ends. CDR3 length: 15 amino acids. This CDR3 reads CASSLTSRTTGELFF. The CDR3 region has the DNA TGTGCCAGCAGCTTGACCAGTCGTACCACCGGGGAGCTGTTTTTT.

In this sample, this clonotype turned up a few times. The chain employs TRBV7-9 and TRBJ2-7, with 14 bases identical to TRBD2. CDR1 SEHNR and CDR2 FQNEAQ come from the germline V gene (reference sequence). The CDR3 consists of 18 residues. V shed 3 bases and J 4 bases; nucleotides not matched to a gene: 11. CDR3 nucleotide sequence: TGTGCCAGCAGCTTGAATCCGGGACTAGCGGGAGTTGAATACGAGCAGTACTTC. Translation: CASSLNPGLAGVEYEQYF.

This clonotype occurred many times. The rearrangement links TRBV30 to TRBJ1-2, with TRBD1 as a possible D gene (6 bases). V was clipped by 4 bases and J by 5 bases, with 17 bases between them. Per the germline V gene, CDR1 is GTSNPN and CDR2 is SVGIG (reference sequence). This CDR3 comprises 14 residues. CDR3 in amino acids: CAWKQGSQGYGYTF. The CDR3 DNA follows: TGTGCCTGGAAGCAGGGTAGTCAGGGGTATGGCTACACCTTC.

This clonotype was found a few times. V usage is TRBV5-1 and J usage is TRBJ1-5, with D unclear. The CDR3 length is 15 residues. Germline CDR1 reads SGHRS; CDR2 reads YFSETQ. V was clipped by 2 bases and J by 9 bases, with 18 bases between them. The CDR3 region is CASSFEPDSNSPQHF. The CDR3 region has the DNA TGCGCCAGCAGCTTTGAACCGGACTCCAATTCGCCCCAGCATTTT.